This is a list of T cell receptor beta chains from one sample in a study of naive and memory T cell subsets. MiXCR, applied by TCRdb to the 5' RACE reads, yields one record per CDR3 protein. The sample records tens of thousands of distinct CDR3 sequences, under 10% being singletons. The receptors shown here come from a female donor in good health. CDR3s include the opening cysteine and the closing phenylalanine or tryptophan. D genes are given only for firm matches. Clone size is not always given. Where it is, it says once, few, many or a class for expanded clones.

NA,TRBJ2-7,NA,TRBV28,TGTGCCAGCAGTTTGGGGTTTACCTACGAGCAGTACTTC,CASSLGFTYEQYF
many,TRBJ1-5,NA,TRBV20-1,TGCAGTGCTAGAGTGCAGGGTGGACAGCCCCAGCATTTT,CSARVQGGQPQHF
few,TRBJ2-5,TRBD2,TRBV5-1,TGCGCCAGCAGCTTGGAGGGAGGGGAGACCCAGTACTTC,CASSLEGGETQYF
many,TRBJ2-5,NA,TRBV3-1,TGTGCCAGCAGCCACCCTCTGGGGCAGGGTGAGACCCAGTACTTC,CASSHPLGQGETQYF
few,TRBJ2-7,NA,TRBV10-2,TGCGCCAGCAGCCCGGGCCCCACGGACTACGAGCAGTACTTC,CASSPGPTDYEQYF
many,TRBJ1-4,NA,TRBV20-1,TGCAGTGCTATGGGGGCCGGACAGACTAATGAAAAACTGTTTTTT,CSAMGAGQTNEKLFF
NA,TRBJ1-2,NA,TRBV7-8,TGTGCCAGCAGCCCCCGGGGGACGAACGGCTACACCTTC,CASSPRGTNGYTF
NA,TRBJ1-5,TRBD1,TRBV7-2,TGTGCCAGCAGCTTGCTCTGGACAGGTGATCAGCCCCAGCATTTT,CASSLLWTGDQPQHF
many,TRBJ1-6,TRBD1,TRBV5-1,TGCGCCAGCAGCTTGGAATTCCCATTCGAGGACAGGGTTTTTTCACCCCTCCACTTT,CASSLEFPFEDRVFSPLHF
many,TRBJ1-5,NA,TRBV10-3,TGTGCCATCAGTGGACAGAATAGCAATCAGCCCCAGCATTTT,CAISGQNSNQPQHF
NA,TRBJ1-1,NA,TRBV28,TGTGCCAGCAGTTCCCAGGGACGTATAGCTTTCTTT,CASSSQGRIAFF
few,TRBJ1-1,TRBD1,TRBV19,TGTGCCAGTACTCCCCTGCGGGGACAGCGGACTACTGAAGCTTTCTTT,CASTPLRGQRTTEAFF
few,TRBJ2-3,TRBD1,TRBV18,TGTGCCAGCTCACCGCAGGGACAGACACTCACAGATACGCAGTATTTT,CASSPQGQTLTDTQYF
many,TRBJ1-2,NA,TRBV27,TGTGCCAGCAGTTTACGTAGGAGTAACTATGGCTACACCTTC,CASSLRRSNYGYTF
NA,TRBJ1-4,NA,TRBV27,TGTGCCAGCAGTTTATCCGGGGCGGGAGAAGAAAAACTGTTTTTT,CASSLSGAGEEKLFF
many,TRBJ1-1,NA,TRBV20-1,TGCAGTGCTCCGGTTGGTGGGATGAACACTGAAGCTTTCTTT,CSAPVGGMNTEAFF
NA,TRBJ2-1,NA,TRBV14,TGTGCCAGCAGCCGGGTAACTCGGGGCAATGAGCAGTTCTTC,CASSRVTRGNEQFF
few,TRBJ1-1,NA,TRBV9,TGTGCCAGCAGCGTAGGGCAGATGAACACTGAAGCTTTCTTT,CASSVGQMNTEAFF
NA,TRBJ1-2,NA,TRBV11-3,TGTGCCAGCAGCTTTTCCTCTCGGGACAAAACTAACTATGGCTACACCTTC,CASSFSSRDKTNYGYTF
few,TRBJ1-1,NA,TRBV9,TGTGCCAGCAGCGCGTACAGGGATAACACTGAAGCTTTCTTT,CASSAYRDNTEAFF
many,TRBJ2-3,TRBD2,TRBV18,TGTGCCAGCTCACCTCTACTAGCGGGGGGCCGTGGAGATACGCAGTATTTT,CASSPLLAGGRGDTQYF
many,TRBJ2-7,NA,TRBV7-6,TGTGCCAGCAGCCCTAGCCCGGTCCCGGGCGAGCAGTACTTC,CASSPSPVPGEQYF
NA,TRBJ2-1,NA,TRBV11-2,TGTGCCAGCAGCGCCGGCCTCTTCGGGCAGTTCTTC,CASSAGLFGQFF
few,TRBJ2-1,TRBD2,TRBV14,TGTGCCAGCAGCCAAGAAACGCGGGAGTTAAATGAGCAGTTCTTC,CASSQETRELNEQFF
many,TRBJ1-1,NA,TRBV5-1,TGCGCCAGCAGCTTGGAAGGTGGGCCCTCCACTGAAGCTTTCTTT,CASSLEGGPSTEAFF
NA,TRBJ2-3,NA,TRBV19,TGTGCCAGTTCCGTCACTCGCACAGATACGCAGTATTTT,CASSVTRTDTQYF
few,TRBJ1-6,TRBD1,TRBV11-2,TGTGCCAGCAGATTGGGACAGCCGAATCGAAATTATAATTCACCCCTCCACTTT,CASRLGQPNRNYNSPLHF